Shown below are 20 T cell receptor beta chains from a single sample sequenced in a study of blood T cell repertoires in COVID-19 (dated by TCRdb to between 2020 and 2021). The method was the immunoSEQ multiplex PCR assay. The immuneACCESS repertoire file appears here via TCRdb, limited to in-frame rearrangements. These files lack a portion of the clones; in checked studies, under half of the deficit traces to unresolved V genes, and the cause of the others is not known. The sample includes about 27,000 clones, with more than 85% observed a single time. Roughly a sixth of the sample is in the top ten clones. The source material was peripheral blood. These receptor sequences come from a human donor with active COVID-19. The donor label of this sample is uncertain.

The chain employs TRBV19 and TRBJ2-1, with 12 nucleotides matching TRBD2. Per the germline V gene, CDR1 is LNHDA and CDR2 is SQIVND (reference sequence). Losses at the gene ends were 7 bases for V and 9 bases for J; bases not matched to a gene: 10. CDR3 length: 15 amino acids. CDR3 sequence: CASNPGLAGSPEQFF. The CDR3 region has the DNA TGTGCCAGTAACCCCGGACTAGCGGGAAGTCCTGAGCAGTTCTTC.

V gene TRBV18 combines with J gene TRBJ1-1; no clear D. The CDR3 consists of 12 residues. Trimming removed 4 bases at V and 1 base at J, with 4 bases between. The V gene's germline CDR1 is KGHSH and CDR2 LQKENI. The CDR3 reads CASSRQNTEAFF. The CDR3 DNA reads TGTGCCAGCTCACGACAGAACACTGAAGCTTTCTTT.

This chain connects TRBV4-3 to TRBJ2-5, with TRBD1 identical over 9 bases. The CDR3 spans 17 residues. The J segment lost 5 bases and the V segment lost 5 bases, leaving 15 bases of the junction unmatched. Germline V gene sequence: CDR1 LGHNA, CDR2 YSLEER. The CDR3 coding sequence is TGCGCCAGCAGCGTTCACAGGGGGCAAGGAGGGAGGGAGACCCAGTACTTC. Protein sequence: CASSVHRGQGGRETQYF.

This chain links TRBV21-1 with TRBJ2-5; TRBD1 was called by the table and not checked on the DNA. TRBV21-1 is a pseudogene segment. The CDR3 runs 14 residues. The CDR3 sequence: CATEQRPQGETQYF. The CDR3 DNA reads TGTGCCACCGAACAGCGCCCCCAGGGAGAGACCCAGTACTTC.

The chain employs TRBV28 and TRBJ1-5, with TRBD1 identical over 11 bases. The CDR3 extends over 18 amino acids. CDR1 and CDR2 (germline): MDHEN, SYDVKM. With 7 bases clipped from V and 7 bases from J, the junction kept 18 bases outside the gene matches. CDR3 sequence reads: CASNPTRGQGGKRQPQHF. In DNA form, the CDR3 reads TGTGCCAGCAACCCCACAAGGGGACAGGGGGGTAAACGGCAGCCCCAGCATTTT.

The chain combines TRBV7-2 with TRBJ2-1, with 8 bases that match TRBD2. The ends lost 3 bases at V and 5 bases at J; junction bases unmatched: 3. Germline loops: CDR1 SGHTA, CDR2 FQGNSA. This CDR3 region has 14 residues. CDR3 nucleotide sequence: TGTGCCAGCAGCTTGGTGCGGGGGGACAATGAGCAGTTCTTC. It is translated as CASSLVRGDNEQFF. The whole variable domain, remainder taken from reference TRBV7-2 and TRBJ2-1, is GAGVSQSPSNKVTEKGKDVELRCDPISGHTALYWYRQSLGQGLEFLIYFQGNSAPDKSGLPSDRFSAERTGGSVSTLTIQRTQQEDSAVYLCASSLVRGDNEQFFGPGTRLTVL.

The sample holds one count of this clone. The chain carries TRBV6-5 and TRBJ2-7; D remains unclear. Trimming removed 2 bases from V and 3 bases from J, with 11 bases in between. This CDR3 has 14 amino acids. CDR1 is MNHEY and CDR2 is SVGAGI in the germline V gene. CDR3 DNA: TGTGCCAGCAGTTACGGCGGTAAGATCTACGAGCAGTACTTC. It encodes CASSYGGKIYEQYF.

The chain combines TRBV7-2 with TRBJ2-3, with 14 bases lining up with TRBD2. The CDR3 runs to 18 residues. Germline V gene sequence: CDR1 SGHTA, CDR2 FQGNSA. The J segment lost 5 bases and the V segment lost 3 bases, leaving 10 bases of the junction unmatched. The CDR3 DNA reads as TGTGCCAGCAGCTTGGGACTAGCGGGAGCAGGGGTTTTAGATACGCAGTATTTT. It translates to CASSLGLAGAGVLDTQYF.

The chain combines TRBV6-2 or TRBV6-3 with TRBJ2-3, with a tentative D call TRBD1 (5 bases). Trimming left V 1 base short and J 1 base short, with 9 bases between. Germline CDR1 reads MNHEY; CDR2 reads SVGEGT. The CDR3 is 15 residues long. This CDR3 reads CASSYWQGGTDTQYF. The CDR3 DNA reads TGTGCCAGCAGTTACTGGCAGGGTGGCACAGATACGCAGTATTTT.

The chain couples TRBV7-3 to TRBJ2-5; 8 bases are a match to TRBD2. CDR3 size: 15 residues. CDR1 SGHTA and CDR2 FQGTGA come from the germline V gene. V shed 5 bases and J 1 base; nucleotides not matched to a gene: 6. The chain's CDR3 is CASSLAGGVQETQYF. The CDR3, as DNA: TGTGCCAGCAGCCTAGCCGGGGGGGTCCAAGAGACCCAGTACTTC.

The chain joins TRBV27 to TRBJ2-7; possibly TRBD1 for D (6 bases). From germline, CDR1 is MNHEY and CDR2 SMNVEV (reference sequence). The CDR3 runs to 14 residues. Trimming removed 3 bases at V and 7 bases at J, with 16 bases between. CDR3 region: CASSFGSGQGEQYF. The CDR3 coding sequence is TGTGCCAGCAGTTTCGGGTCAGGCCAGGGGGAGCAGTACTTC.

The chain combines TRBV18 with TRBJ1-1; a weak D match, TRBD1 (5 bases). Per the germline V gene, CDR1 is KGHSH and CDR2 is LQKENI. V was cut by 3 bases and J by 10 bases, with 21 bases left in between. The CDR3 spans 15 residues. The CDR3 spells CASSPLEDRRVVAFF. In DNA form, the CDR3 reads TGTGCCAGCTCACCTCTCGAAGACAGACGGGTCGTAGCTTTCTTT.

The chain combines TRBV7-9 with TRBJ2-7; possible D gene TRBD2, 5 bases. CDR1 and CDR2 from the germline V gene are SEHNR and FQNEAQ (reference sequence). V was shortened by 5 bases and J by 2 bases, with 10 bases between the two germline ends. The CDR3 contains 13 residues. This CDR3 is CASSHARAYEQYF. The CDR3 DNA reads as TGTGCCAGCAGCCACGCGCGGGCCTACGAGCAGTACTTC.

CDR3 nucleotide sequence: TGTGCCAGCAGTTTTCAGGGTGGGGCATGGACGCAGTATTTT. This gives the protein CASSFQGGAWTQYF. The chain employs TRBV28 and TRBJ2-3; maybe TRBD1 (5 bases). CDR3 length: 14 amino acids. Between the trimmed V and J ends, which lost 3 bases and 9 bases, there was a span of 16 bases. CDR1 and CDR2 from the germline V gene are MDHEN and SYDVKM.

This rearrangement joins TRBV6-4 to TRBJ2-7; D is possibly TRBD1 (6 bases). The CDR3 is 14 amino acids. Germline loops: CDR1 MRHNA, CDR2 SNTAGT. Trimming shortened V by 7 bases and J by 3 bases, and 16 bases separated the two germline ends. CDR3 nucleotides: TGTGCCAGCAAGGAAAGGGACAAGAACTACGAGCAGTACTTC. Amino acids: CASKERDKNYEQYF.

The chain is built from TRBV5-1 and TRBJ2-1; the match to TRBD1 covers 8 bases. This CDR3 spans 15 amino acids. The ends lost 6 bases at V and 7 bases at J; junction bases unmatched: 12. Germline V lookup: CDR1 SGHRS, CDR2 YFSETQ. The CDR3 DNA sequence: TGCGCCAGCACCTCTGGACAGGGCGCCCCTAATGAGCAGTTCTTC. Its translation: CASTSGQGAPNEQFF.

The chain recombines TRBV10-2 with TRBJ2-3; TRBD2 matches 10 bases. The CDR3 contains 16 residues. The trim removed 4 bases at V and 3 bases at J, leaving 7 bases unmatched. The germline CDR1 and CDR2 sequences are WSHSY and SAAADI. As DNA, the CDR3 is TGCGCCAGCAGTGTCCTGGGTAGCGGGGGGACAGATACGCAGTATTTT. Protein sequence: CASSVLGSGGTDTQYF.

This clone has just one count. This sequence joins TRBV2 and TRBJ2-7; 7 nucleotides line up with TRBD1. J gave up 0 bases and V 10 bases, and 15 bases lay outside the gene matches. This CDR3 comprises 16 residues. Germline V gene data show CDR1 as SNHLY and CDR2 as FYNNEI. CDR3 nucleotides: TGTGCCACCGGATTCTTTCACCGGGACAGCTCCTACGAGCAGTACTTC. This sequence encodes CATGFFHRDSSYEQYF.

The V call is TRBV6-7, the J call TRBJ2-7; possibly TRBD2 for D (6 bases). TRBV6-7 is assigned to the ORF class and has an uncertain function. Trimming cost V 2 bases and J 0 bases, with 11 bases left between them. This CDR3 spans 15 amino acids. The chain's CDR3 is CASSYVTGSSYEQYF. The CDR3 DNA reads TGTGCCAGCAGTTACGTGACCGGGAGCTCCTACGAGCAGTACTTC.

V gene TRBV10-3 combines with J gene TRBJ2-3; the match to TRBD2 covers 12 bases. The germline gives CDR1 ENHRY, CDR2 SYGVKD. The CDR3 spans 20 residues. V lost 4 bases to trimming and J lost 2 bases; unmatched junction nucleotides: 16. CDR3 DNA: TGTGCCATCAGTGCGCAAGGACTAGCGGGGCCAACACGTCTCACAGATACGCAGTATTTT. Amino acids: CAISAQGLAGPTRLTDTQYF.